This TCR beta chain was recorded in a study of cytomegalovirus exposure and HLA in healthy donors. Turning to this clone: The antigen remains undetermined.

Findings and limits, study-wide: In vitro, three CMV-associated chains proved specific for CMV antigens. Researchers counted around 170 TCR beta chains as cytomegalovirus-associated.

TCRdb's copy holds only in-frame clones and misses some; the assay was immunoSEQ multiplex PCR. Of some 170,000 clones detected, 85% to 90% appear once; the ten largest clones hold 1.4%. Trimming cost V 2 bases and J 9 bases, with 17 bases left between them. CDR1 is MNHNS, CDR2 SASEGT, per germline. The CDR3 spans 15 residues. The V call is TRBV6-1, the J call TRBJ2-1; TRBD2 is a possible D gene (7 bases). The source material was PBMCs. The sequence derives from a woman under 40 in good health and CMV-seronegative. The CDR3 loop is CASSELGLGGGEQFF. CDR3 DNA: TGTGCCAGCAGTGAACTTGGACTAGGGGGGGGTGAGCAGTTCTTC.